This T cell receptor (beta chain) appears in the sequencing data of a study of post-analysis software for immune sequencing data. At the level of the study: Recorded disease courses covered relapsing-remitting, secondary progressive and progressive-relapsing multiple sclerosis. Some patients had no subtype annotation.

About this clonotype: The antigen remains undetermined.

Study outcomes and limitations: Patients showed TRBV5-6, TRBV5-1 and TRBV20-1 among four to six TRBV segments more frequent than in controls. Samples from one preparation batch, clustered by F measure, grouped strongly together. Controls significantly exceeded multiple sclerosis patients in normalized Chao1 diversity.

Germline V gene lookup returns CDR1 SGHRS and CDR2 YFSETQ. This CDR3 is 16 amino acids long. Trimming pared 0 bases from V and 4 bases from J, leaving 16 bases between. Presence of unique molecular identifiers characterized the TCR beta cDNA libraries. TCRdb re-called the PCR reads through MiXCR, storing one row per CDR3 protein. The repertoire holds about 160,000 distinct CDR3 sequences, with 35% to 40% as singletons. The rearrangement uses TRBV5-1 and TRBJ1-1, with D possibly TRBD1 on 5 matching bases. This receptor was obtained from a girl between 5 and 17 years old with multiple sclerosis. This material consisted of blood, taken after autologous hematopoietic stem cell transplantation. In DNA, the CDR3 is TGCGCCAGCAGCTTGGCCGGGGAGTGGGGCTTCACTGAAGCTTTCTTT. It encodes CASSLAGEWGFTEAFF.